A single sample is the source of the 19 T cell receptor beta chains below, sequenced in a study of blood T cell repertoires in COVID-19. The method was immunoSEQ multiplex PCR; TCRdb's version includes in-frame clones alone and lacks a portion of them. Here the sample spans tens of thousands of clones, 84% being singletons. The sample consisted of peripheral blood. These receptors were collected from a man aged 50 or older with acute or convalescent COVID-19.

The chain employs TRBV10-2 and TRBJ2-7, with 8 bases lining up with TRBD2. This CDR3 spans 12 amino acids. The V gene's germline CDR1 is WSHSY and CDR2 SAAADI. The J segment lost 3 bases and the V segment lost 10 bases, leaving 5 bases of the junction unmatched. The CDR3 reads CATSTSGYEQYF. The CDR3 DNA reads TGCGCCACCTCAACTAGCGGCTACGAGCAGTACTTC.

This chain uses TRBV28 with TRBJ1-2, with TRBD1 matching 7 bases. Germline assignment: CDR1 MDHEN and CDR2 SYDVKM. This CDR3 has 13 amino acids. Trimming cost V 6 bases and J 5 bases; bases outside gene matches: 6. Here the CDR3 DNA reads TGTGCCAGCAGCTCGGGACAGCAATATGGCTACACCTTC. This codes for CASSSGQQYGYTF.

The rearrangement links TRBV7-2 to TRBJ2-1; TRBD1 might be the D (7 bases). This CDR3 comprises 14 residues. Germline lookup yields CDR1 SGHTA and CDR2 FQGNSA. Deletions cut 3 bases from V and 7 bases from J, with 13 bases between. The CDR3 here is CASSLAGQINEQFF. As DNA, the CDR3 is TGTGCCAGCAGCTTGGCGGGACAGATAAATGAGCAGTTCTTC. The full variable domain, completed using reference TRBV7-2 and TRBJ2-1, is GAGVSQSPSNKVTEKGKDVELRCDPISGHTALYWYRQSLGQGLEFLIYFQGNSAPDKSGLPSDRFSAERTGGSVSTLTIQRTQQEDSAVYLCASSLAGQINEQFFGPGTRLTVL.

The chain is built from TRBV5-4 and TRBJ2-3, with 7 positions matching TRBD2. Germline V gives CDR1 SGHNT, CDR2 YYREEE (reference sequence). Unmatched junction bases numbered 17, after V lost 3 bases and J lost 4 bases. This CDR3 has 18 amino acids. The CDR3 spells CASSSLWPGAGEADTQYF. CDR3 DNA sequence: TGTGCCAGCAGCTCTTTATGGCCCGGTGCGGGGGAAGCAGATACGCAGTATTTT.

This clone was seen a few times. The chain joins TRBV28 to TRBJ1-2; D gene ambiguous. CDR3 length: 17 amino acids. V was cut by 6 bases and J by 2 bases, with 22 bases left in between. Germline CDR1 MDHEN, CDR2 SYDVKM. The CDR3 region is CASSYTVAGRGNYGYTF. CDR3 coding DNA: TGTGCCAGCAGCTATACAGTCGCTGGGCGGGGAAACTATGGCTACACCTTC.

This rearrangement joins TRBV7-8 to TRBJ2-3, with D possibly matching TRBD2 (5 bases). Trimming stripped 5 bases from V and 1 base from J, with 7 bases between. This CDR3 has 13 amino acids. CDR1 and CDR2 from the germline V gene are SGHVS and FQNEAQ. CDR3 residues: CASSRLRTDTQYF. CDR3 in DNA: TGTGCCAGCAGCCGACTACGCACAGATACGCAGTATTTT.

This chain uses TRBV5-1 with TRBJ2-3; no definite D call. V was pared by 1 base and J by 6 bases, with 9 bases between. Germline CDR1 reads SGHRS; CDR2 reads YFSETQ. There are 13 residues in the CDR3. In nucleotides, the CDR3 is TGCGCCAGCAGCTTGCTATACTTGGATACGCAGTATTTT. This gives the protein CASSLLYLDTQYF.

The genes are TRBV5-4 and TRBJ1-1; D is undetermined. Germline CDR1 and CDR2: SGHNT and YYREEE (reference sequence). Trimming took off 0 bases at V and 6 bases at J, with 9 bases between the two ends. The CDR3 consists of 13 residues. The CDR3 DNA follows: TGTGCCAGCAGCTTGGTTGGAGGGCCTGAAGCTTTCTTT. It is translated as CASSLVGGPEAFF.

CDR3 loop: CASSINLAGPTGELFF. Written as DNA, the CDR3 is TGTGCCAGTAGTATTAATCTAGCGGGACCCACCGGGGAGCTGTTTTTT. This chain uses TRBV19 with TRBJ2-2, with 9 bases fitting TRBD2. Germline V lookup: CDR1 LNHDA, CDR2 SQIVND (reference sequence). This CDR3 has 16 residues. V dropped 3 bases and J dropped 4; count of bases not matched to a gene: 6.

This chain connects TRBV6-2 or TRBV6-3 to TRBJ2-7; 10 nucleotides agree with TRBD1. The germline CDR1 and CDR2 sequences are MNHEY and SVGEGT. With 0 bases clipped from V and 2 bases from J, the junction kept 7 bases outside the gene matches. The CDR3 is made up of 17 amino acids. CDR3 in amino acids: CASSYSSDRGQAYEQYF. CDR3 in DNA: TGTGCCAGCAGTTACTCGAGTGACAGGGGGCAAGCCTACGAGCAGTACTTC.

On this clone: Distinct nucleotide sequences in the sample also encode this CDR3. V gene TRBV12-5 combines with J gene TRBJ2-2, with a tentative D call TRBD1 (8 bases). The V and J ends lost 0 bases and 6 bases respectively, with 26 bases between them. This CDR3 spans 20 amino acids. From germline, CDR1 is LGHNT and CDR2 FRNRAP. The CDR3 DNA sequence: TGTGCTAGTGGTTTGGTACTTTCACTATTACAGGGGGGGCGCGCCGGGGAGCTGTTTTTT. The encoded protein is CASGLVLSLLQGGRAGELFF.

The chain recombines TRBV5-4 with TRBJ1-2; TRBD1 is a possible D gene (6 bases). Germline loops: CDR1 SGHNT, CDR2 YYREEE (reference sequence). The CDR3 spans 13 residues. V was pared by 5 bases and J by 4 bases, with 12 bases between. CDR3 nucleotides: TGTGCCAGCAGGCCCGGGACATTCTATGGCTACACCTTC. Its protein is CASRPGTFYGYTF. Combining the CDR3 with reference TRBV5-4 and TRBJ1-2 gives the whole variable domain ETGVTQSPTHLIKTRGQQVTLRCSSQSGHNTVSWYQQALGQGPQFIFQYYREEENGRGNFPPRFSGLQFPNYSSELNVNALELDDSALYLCASRPGTFYGYTFGSGTRLTVV.

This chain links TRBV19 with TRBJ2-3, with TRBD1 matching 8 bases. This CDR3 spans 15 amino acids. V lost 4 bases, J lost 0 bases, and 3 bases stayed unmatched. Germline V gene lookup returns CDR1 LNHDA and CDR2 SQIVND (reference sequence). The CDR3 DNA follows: TGTGCCAGTAGTACGACAGGGGTTAGCACAGATACGCAGTATTTT. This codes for CASSTTGVSTDTQYF.

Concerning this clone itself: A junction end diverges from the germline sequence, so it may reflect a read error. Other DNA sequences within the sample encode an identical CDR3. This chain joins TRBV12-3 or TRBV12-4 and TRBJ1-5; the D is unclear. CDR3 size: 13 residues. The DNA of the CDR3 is TGCGCCAGCAGTTTCGGGATTGGTGAGCCCCAGCATTTT. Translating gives CASSFGIGEPQHF.

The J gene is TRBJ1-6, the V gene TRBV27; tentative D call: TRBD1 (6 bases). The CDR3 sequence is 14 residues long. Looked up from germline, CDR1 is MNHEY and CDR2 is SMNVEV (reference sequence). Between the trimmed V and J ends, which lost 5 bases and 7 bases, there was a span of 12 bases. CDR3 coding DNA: TGTGCCAGCAGTGACAGGCTAATAAATTCACCCCTCCACTTT. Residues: CASSDRLINSPLHF.

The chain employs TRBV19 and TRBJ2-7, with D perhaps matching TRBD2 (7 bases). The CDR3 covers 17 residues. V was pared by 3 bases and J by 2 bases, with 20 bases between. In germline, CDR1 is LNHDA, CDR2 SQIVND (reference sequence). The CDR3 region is CASSMEGGGPRPYEQYF. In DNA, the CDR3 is TGTGCCAGTAGTATGGAAGGGGGGGGCCCCAGACCCTACGAGCAGTACTTC.

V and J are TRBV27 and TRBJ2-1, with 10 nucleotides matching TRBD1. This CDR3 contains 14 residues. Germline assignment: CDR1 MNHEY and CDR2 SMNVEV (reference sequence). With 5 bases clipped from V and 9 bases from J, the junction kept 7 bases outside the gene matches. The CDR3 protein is CASSARQGAGEQFF. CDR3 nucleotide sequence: TGTGCCAGCAGTGCCCGACAGGGGGCGGGTGAGCAGTTCTTC.

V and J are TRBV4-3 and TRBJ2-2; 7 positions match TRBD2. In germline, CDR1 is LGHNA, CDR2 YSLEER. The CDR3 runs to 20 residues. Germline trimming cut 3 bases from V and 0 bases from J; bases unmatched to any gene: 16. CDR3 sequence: CASSHTGGYFRTANTGELFF. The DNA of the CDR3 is TGCGCCAGCAGCCATACGGGGGGATACTTCCGCACCGCGAACACCGGGGAGCTGTTTTTT.

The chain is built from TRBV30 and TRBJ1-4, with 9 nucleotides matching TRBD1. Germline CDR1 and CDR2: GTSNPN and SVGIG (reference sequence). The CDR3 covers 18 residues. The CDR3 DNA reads TGTGCTCTACAAACAGGGGGCCAAATATCCGCAAAGAATGAAAAACTGTTTTTT. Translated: CALQTGGQISAKNEKLFF.